These 8 T cell receptor beta chains share one sample of origin, sequenced in a study of blood T cells in healthy people across ages (dated by TCRdb to the mid-2010s). Libraries were made using 5' RACE. Instrument used: Illumina HiSeq 2500. A second roughly 7 to 11 cycle PCR used a sample-barcoded 5' primer and a J-beta primer mix. Starting from the raw public reads, TCRdb applied fastp trimming at Q25, assembled clones with MiXCR and retained in-frame beta chains. CDR3 protein duplicates are merged, each entry listing the most common genes and DNA. This sample lists about 800,000 distinct CDR3 sequences; 20% to 30% were detected once. The top ten hold under 4.5% of the sample. In addition, the sample was reused for a study of T cells of mothers and their children.

The source material was blood. The receptors were sampled from a boy aged 10-17 years in good health.

J is TRBJ1-6 and V is TRBV14; D is unresolved. The V end was cut by 1 base, the J end by 3 bases, with 13 bases between. Germline V gives CDR1 SGHDN, CDR2 FVKESK. The CDR3 is made up of 17 amino acids. As DNA, the CDR3 is TGTGCCAGCAGCCAAGCGGGGAATTCCCTCTATAATTCACCCCTCCACTTT. Translating it yields CASSQAGNSLYNSPLHF.

This clonotype has just a few counts. This rearrangement joins TRBV19 to TRBJ2-1; a possible D gene is TRBD2 (5 bases). The CDR3 loop spans 11 amino acids. Trimming cost V 8 bases and J 10 bases, with 12 bases left between them. The V gene's germline CDR1 is LNHDA and CDR2 SQIVND (reference sequence). Written as DNA, the CDR3 is TGTGCCAGTGGCCGGGAAAGGGAGCAGTTCTTC. Its translation is CASGREREQFF.

The chain has TRBV5-6 and TRBJ1-1; D is unresolved. The V gene lost 6 bases and the J gene lost 0 bases, with 12 bases spanning the gap. This CDR3 spans 14 amino acids. In germline, CDR1 is SGHDT, CDR2 YYEEEE. CDR3: CASTSRGLNTEAFF. CDR3 bases: TGTGCCAGCACCTCACGCGGCTTGAACACTGAAGCTTTCTTT. Full variable domain (missing parts from reference TRBV5-6 and TRBJ1-1): DAGVTQSPTHLIKTRGQQVTLRCSPKSGHDTVSWYQQALGQGPQFIFQYYEEEERQRGNFPDRFSGHQFPNYSSELNVNALLLGDSALYLCASTSRGLNTEAFFGQGTRLTVV.

V gene TRBV5-6 combines with J gene TRBJ2-3, with unresolved D. This CDR3 comprises 12 residues. Germline loops: CDR1 SGHDT, CDR2 YYEEEE. V gave up 0 bases and J gave up 7 bases, with 6 bases separating them. The chain's CDR3 is CASSLDRHTQYF. The CDR3 nucleotides are TGTGCCAGCAGCTTGGATAGGCATACGCAGTATTTT. Filled out from reference TRBV5-6 and TRBJ2-3, the complete variable domain reads DAGVTQSPTHLIKTRGQQVTLRCSPKSGHDTVSWYQQALGQGPQFIFQYYEEEERQRGNFPDRFSGHQFPNYSSELNVNALLLGDSALYLCASSLDRHTQYFGPGTRLTVL.

The gene calls are TRBV7-9 and TRBJ1-4, with no clear D. Between the trimmed V and J ends, which lost 5 bases and 6 bases, there was a span of 7 bases. Germline CDR1 reads SEHNR; CDR2 reads FQNEAQ (reference sequence). CDR3 size: 12 residues. The CDR3 nucleotides are TGTGCCAGCAGCCCCCCCCATGAAAAACTGTTTTTT. Protein product: CASSPPHEKLFF.

Only a few counts were recorded for this clonotype. The rearrangement uses TRBV6-1 and TRBJ1-1; 8 nucleotides match TRBD1. This CDR3 has 16 amino acids. V lost 7 bases and J lost 8; bases outside the gene matches: 18. Germline CDR1 and CDR2: MNHNS and SASEGT. The CDR3 nucleotides read TGTGCCAGCACTCCACCCCTAGGACAGGGCGCGGAAGAAGCTTTCTTT. Translating it yields CASTPPLGQGAEEAFF.

This clonotype was seen a handful of times. This chain uses TRBV7-2 with TRBJ1-4; D is possibly TRBD1 (5 bases). Germline V gene data show CDR1 as SGHTA and CDR2 as FQGNSA. Trimming shortened V by 7 bases and J by 5 bases, and 17 bases separated the two germline ends. The CDR3 covers 15 residues. Here the CDR3 DNA reads TGTGCCAGCACCGGTACGGGACGCCCGAATGAAAAACTGTTTTTT. Translation gives CASTGTGRPNEKLFF.

The V gene is TRBV29-1, the J gene TRBJ2-2; D gene unclear. The CDR3 consists of 13 residues. The V and J ends lost 4 bases and 7 bases respectively, with 13 bases between them. Germline CDR1 is SQVTM and CDR2 is ANQGSEA. The DNA for the CDR3 is TGCAGCGTTGCAGCTTTTGCAGGCGGGGAGCTGTTTTTT. As protein: CSVAAFAGGELFF.